The source of this T cell receptor (beta chain) is a study of blood T cell repertoires in COVID-19. V lost 4 bases, J lost 5 bases, and 6 bases stayed unmatched. This CDR3 is built from 14 residues. Germline-derived CDR1 and CDR2 are SGHRS and YFSETQ. Profiled with immunoSEQ multiplex PCR; TCRdb holds only in-frame clones, not every one. The table shows under 95,000 clones, with roughly 84% occurring only once. The TCR sequence derives from a woman aged 80 or over with acute or convalescent COVID-19. The chain has TRBV5-1 and TRBJ1-2; 9 bases line up with TRBD1. The sequenced sample was peripheral blood. This CDR3 is CASSLTGGGYGYTF. DNA for the CDR3: TGCGCCAGCAGCCTAACAGGGGGCGGGTATGGCTACACCTTC.